This TCR beta chain is drawn from a study of blood T cell repertoires in COVID-19. The CDR3 spans 17 residues. Method: immunoSEQ multiplex PCR; TCRdb's copy keeps in-frame clones and lacks some. The data show about 220,000 clones, approximately 77% seen once. Sample: peripheral blood. This sequence originates from an elderly woman with acute or convalescent COVID-19. V gene TRBV21-1 combines with J gene TRBJ1-5. TRBV21-1 is recorded as a pseudogene. CDR3 sequence: CASNLPLPGFCNQPQHF. In DNA, the CDR3 is TGTGCCAGCAATCTACCTCTTCCGGGTTTCTGCAATCAGCCCCAGCATTTT.